This TCR beta chain was captured by sequencing in a study of CD8 T cells in Susac syndrome. V was trimmed by 3 bases and J by 4 bases, leaving 10 bases between them. The CDR3 totals 15 residues. Germline CDR1 reads KGHSH; CDR2 reads LQKENI. Reverse transcription of roughly 0.5 to 1 ug RNA was carried out with random hexamers. The authors amplified TCR beta CDR3 across 54 Vbeta and 13 Jbeta using immunoSEQ multiplex PCR. From the immunoSEQ multiplex PCR reads, TCRdb called clonotypes with MiXCR, one entry per CDR3 protein. The profile shows roughly 200,000 distinct CDR3 sequences, 95% of them singletons.

The clonotype originates from a human donor with multiple sclerosis. The chain has TRBV18 and TRBJ2-6; the D is unclear. Sample: CD4+ T cells from PBMCs. CDR3 sequence (DNA): TGTGCCAGCTCACCCGGATTGGGGGGGGCCAACGTCCTGACTTTC. Its protein product is CASSPGLGGANVLTF.